The TCR beta chain described here comes from a study of T cell changes during pregnancy in multiple sclerosis. V dropped 0 bases and J dropped 3 bases, with 13 bases sitting between them. CDR1 is SGDLS and CDR2 is YYNGEE in the germline V gene. There are 15 residues in the CDR3. Libraries were prepared by immunoSEQ multiplex PCR; TCRdb keeps only in-frame clonotypes and omits some of them. Of roughly 49,000 clones listed, around 94% are singletons. Source: CD4+ T cells from peripheral blood mononuclear cells, taken in the second trimester of pregnancy. The V gene is TRBV9, the J gene TRBJ2-7; D might be TRBD2 (6 bases). This receptor was identified in a female donor in good health, enrolled as a control in a pregnancy study. Here the CDR3 DNA reads TGTGCCAGCAGCGTAGAGGGACTCCCGTTCTACGAGCAGTACTTC. Translation gives CASSVEGLPFYEQYF.